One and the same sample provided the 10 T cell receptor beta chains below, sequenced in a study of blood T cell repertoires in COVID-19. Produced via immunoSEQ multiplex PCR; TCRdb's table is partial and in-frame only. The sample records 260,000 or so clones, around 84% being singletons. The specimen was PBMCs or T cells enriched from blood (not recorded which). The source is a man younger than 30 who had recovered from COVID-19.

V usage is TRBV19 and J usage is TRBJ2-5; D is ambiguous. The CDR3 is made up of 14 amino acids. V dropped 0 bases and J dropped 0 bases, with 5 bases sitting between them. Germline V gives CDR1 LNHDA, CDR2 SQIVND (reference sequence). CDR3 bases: TGTGCCAGTAGTATAGATTACAACCAAGAGACCCAGTACTTC. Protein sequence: CASSIDYNQETQYF.

CDR3 in DNA: TGTGCCAGTAGTATAGAAGGCTCGACAACTGGGGCCAACGTCCTGACTTTC. The encoded protein is CASSIEGSTTGANVLTF. The J gene is TRBJ2-6, the V gene TRBV19; D gene ambiguous. The V gene lost 0 bases and the J gene lost 2 bases, with 11 bases spanning the gap. There are 17 residues in the CDR3. Germline V gene sequence: CDR1 LNHDA, CDR2 SQIVND (reference sequence).

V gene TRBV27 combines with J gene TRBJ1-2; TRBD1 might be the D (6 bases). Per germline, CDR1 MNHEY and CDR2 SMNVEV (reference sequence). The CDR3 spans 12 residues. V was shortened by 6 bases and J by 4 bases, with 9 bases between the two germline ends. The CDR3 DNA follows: TGTGCCAGCAGGCAGGGGTCCTATGGCTACACCTTC. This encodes CASRQGSYGYTF.

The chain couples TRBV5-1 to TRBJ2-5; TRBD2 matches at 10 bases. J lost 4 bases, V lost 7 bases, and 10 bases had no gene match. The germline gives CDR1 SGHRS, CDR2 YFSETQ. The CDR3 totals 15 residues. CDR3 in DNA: TGCGCCAGCCAGCGGGGGGGAATCCGCGGAGAGACCCAGTACTTC. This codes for CASQRGGIRGETQYF.

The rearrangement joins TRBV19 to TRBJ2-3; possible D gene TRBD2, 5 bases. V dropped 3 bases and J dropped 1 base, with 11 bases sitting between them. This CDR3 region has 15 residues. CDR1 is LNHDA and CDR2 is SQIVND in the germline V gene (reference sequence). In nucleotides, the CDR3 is TGTGCCAGTAGTATTGGCGGGTCGGGCACAGATACGCAGTATTTT. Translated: CASSIGGSGTDTQYF.

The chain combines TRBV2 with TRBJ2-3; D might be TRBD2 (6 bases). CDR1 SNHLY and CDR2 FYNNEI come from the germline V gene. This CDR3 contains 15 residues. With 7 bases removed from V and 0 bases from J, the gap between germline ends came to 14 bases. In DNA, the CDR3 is TGTGCCAGCACGAAGTCTAGCGTAAGCACAGATACGCAGTATTTT. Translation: CASTKSSVSTDTQYF.

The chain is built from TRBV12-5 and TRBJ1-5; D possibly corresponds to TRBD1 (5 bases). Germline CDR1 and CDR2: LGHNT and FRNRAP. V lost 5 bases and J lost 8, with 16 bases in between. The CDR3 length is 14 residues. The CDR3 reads CASGPGTPAEPQHF. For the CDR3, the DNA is TGTGCTAGTGGTCCAGGGACTCCCGCTGAGCCCCAGCATTTT.

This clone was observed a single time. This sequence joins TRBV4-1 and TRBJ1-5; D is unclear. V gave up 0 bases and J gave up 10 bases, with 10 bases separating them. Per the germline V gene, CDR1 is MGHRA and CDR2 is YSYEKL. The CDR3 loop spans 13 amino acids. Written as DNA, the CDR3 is TGCGCCAGCAGCCAAGAGGGAGTGGGCCCCCAGCATTTT. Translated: CASSQEGVGPQHF.

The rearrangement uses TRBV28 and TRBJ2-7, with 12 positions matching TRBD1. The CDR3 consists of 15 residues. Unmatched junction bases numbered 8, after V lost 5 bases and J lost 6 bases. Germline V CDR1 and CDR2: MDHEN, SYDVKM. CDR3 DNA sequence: TGTGCCAGCAGTGGAATCGGGACAGGGGGCGGCGAGCAGTACTTC. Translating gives CASSGIGTGGGEQYF.

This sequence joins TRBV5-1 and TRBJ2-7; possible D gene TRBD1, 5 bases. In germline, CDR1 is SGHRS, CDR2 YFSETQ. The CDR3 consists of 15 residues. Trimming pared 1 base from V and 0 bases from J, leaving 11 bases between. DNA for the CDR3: TGCGCCAGCAGCTTGAGGGGCCCTCCCTCCTACGAGCAGTACTTC. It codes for CASSLRGPPSYEQYF.